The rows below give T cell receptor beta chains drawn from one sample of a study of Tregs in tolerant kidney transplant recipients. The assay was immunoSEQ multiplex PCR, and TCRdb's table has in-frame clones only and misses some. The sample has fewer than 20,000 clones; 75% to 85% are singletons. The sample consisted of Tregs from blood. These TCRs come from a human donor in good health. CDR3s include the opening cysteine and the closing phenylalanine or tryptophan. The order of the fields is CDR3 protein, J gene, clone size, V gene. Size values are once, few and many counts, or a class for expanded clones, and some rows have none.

CASSVDVGVANYGYTF TRBJ1-2 - TRBV9
CASSLGQYMNTEAFF TRBJ1-1 - TRBV7-8
CSVGREAKNIQYF TRBJ2-4 - TRBV29-1
CASSLSGATPLHF TRBJ1-6 - TRBV7-3
CASSEKWAGVRNEQFF TRBJ2-1 - TRBV2
CASSPTVEFLQGRYGYTF TRBJ1-2 - TRBV27
CASSALGGQGVLDTQYF TRBJ2-3 few TRBV6-1
CASSDSLAVDGEQYF TRBJ2-7 - TRBV6-4
CASKEGSSDGYTF TRBJ1-2 - TRBV2
CASSLQGQTHSGYTF TRBJ1-2 - TRBV28
CASSFTRETQYF TRBJ2-5 - TRBV11-1
CASSSQSGRDAEQYF TRBJ2-7 - TRBV11-1
CASSQDSGGDYEQYF TRBJ2-7 - TRBV4-3
CASSENYGYTF TRBJ1-2 - TRBV2
CASTNLGTGPYGYTF TRBJ1-2 - TRBV27
CASSPRRTDQQYF TRBJ2-7 - TRBV18
CASSQGWTGGGNTEAFF TRBJ1-1 - TRBV4-2
CASSLDDHYYGYTF TRBJ1-2 - TRBV5-1
CASSQTSGGLGDTQYF TRBJ2-3 - TRBV4-3
CASRYGGAVDTEAFF TRBJ1-1 - TRBV7-2
CASRSYNTGELFF TRBJ2-2 medium-sized TRBV6-5
CAWSVRQYNEQFF TRBJ2-1 - TRBV30
CASSLGQGANTGELFF TRBJ2-2 - TRBV5-1
CASSSPLNRGTKNIQYF TRBJ2-4 - TRBV5-4
CASSSLRTDTQYF TRBJ2-3 few TRBV7-2
CSVGGRGQGGYTF TRBJ1-2 - TRBV29-1
CASTPGPNTEAFF TRBJ1-1 - TRBV11-2
CASSLGAGQETQYF TRBJ2-5 - TRBV5-1
CASSDGATGELFF TRBJ2-2 - TRBV7-3
CASSTPTASHYGYTF TRBJ1-2 - TRBV7-9
CASSPAVRTGYNEQFF TRBJ2-1 few TRBV18
CATKRQRDTEAFF TRBJ1-1 - TRBV15
CASSPYGQGANYGYTF TRBJ1-2 - TRBV18
CASSLNRRVYRGEQYF TRBJ2-7 - TRBV5-8
CASSQFTTDTQYF TRBJ2-3 - TRBV4-3
CASSLVLITRGTYGYTF TRBJ1-2 few TRBV7-2
CASSGGLAGGTNYEQYF TRBJ2-7 - TRBV6-4
CASSQEQGLVHEQFF TRBJ2-1 - TRBV4-3
CASSGDSDTQYF TRBJ2-3 - TRBV9
CASSQYRTVNQPQHF TRBJ1-5 - TRBV4-1
CAIRGNTGELFF TRBJ2-2 - TRBV15
CASSLDLGDRGYYEQYF TRBJ2-7 - TRBV5-1
CASTRTGGAFYGYTF TRBJ1-2 medium-sized TRBV6-5
CASSVGTGWGSYGYTF TRBJ1-2 - TRBV5-1